The entry that follows covers one TCR beta chain sequence. Its antigen is unknown. This sample was included in a study of T-cell reconstitution after alpha-beta-depleted transplantation in children. General study findings and limits: One year after transplant, T-cell counts and diversity came mostly from newly produced T cells. Reportedly, alpha-beta T cells present about two months post-transplant originated from several hundred expanded clones of graft origin.

Unique molecular identifiers were used to barcode this TCRbeta library. TCRdb re-called the PCR reads through MiXCR, storing one row per CDR3 protein. The sample shows around 960,000 distinct CDR3 sequences, less than 30% of them seen only once. V was shortened by 4 bases and J by 5 bases, with 17 bases between the two germline ends. The CDR3 is made up of 15 amino acids. This specimen consisted of PBMCs, mostly from graft donor cells, obtained 360 days after TCRalphabeta/CD19-depleted stem cell transplant. This TCR derives from a boy in the first two years of life who had a stem cell transplant for SCID, so the T cells may come from the graft donor. This chain links TRBV12-3 or TRBV12-4 with TRBJ2-5; D may be TRBD1 (5 bases). The CDR3 DNA is TGTGCCAGCAGTTCCCAGGGTTCGCGGACGGAGACCCAGTACTTC. Its protein is CASSSQGSRTETQYF.